Following are 29 T cell receptor beta chains from one sample sequenced in a study of immune characterization of retroperitoneal liposarcoma. TCRdb used MiXCR to reprocess the PCR reads, holding one entry per CDR3 protein. The profile shows some 9,300 distinct CDR3 sequences, over 35% of them singletons. Sequencing was performed on tumor tissue. The receptors were gathered from a male donor with retroperitoneal liposarcoma.

The J gene is TRBJ2-1, the V gene TRBV10-1, with TRBD1 matching 8 bases. The J call is in doubt because the DNA end fits TRBJ2-7 better. Germline V lookup: CDR1 WNHNN, CDR2 SYGVQD (reference sequence). CDR3 length: 15 amino acids. CDR3 DNA: TGCGCCAGCAGAGACCGGGACAGGCTAGCCTACGAGCAGTACGTC. Amino acids: CASRDRDRLAYEQYV.

The chain uses TRBV27 and TRBJ2-3, with D maybe TRBD2 (6 bases). The CDR3 runs to 15 residues. V lost 6 bases to trimming and J lost 2 bases, with 15 bases between them. Germline V lookup: CDR1 MNHEY, CDR2 SMNVEV (reference sequence). DNA of the CDR3: TGTGCCAGCAGGCAGCGGGTAGGACTCACAGATACGCAGTATTTT. Its protein product is CASRQRVGLTDTQYF.

V gene TRBV7-2 combines with J gene TRBJ2-2; D uncertain. The CDR3 is made up of 15 amino acids. Germline V gene sequence: CDR1 SGHTA, CDR2 FQGNSA. V lost 3 bases to trimming and J lost 3 bases, with 11 bases between them. The DNA for the CDR3 is TGTGCCAGCAGCTTCTCCCCTACCCACACCGGGGAGCTGTTTTTT. Protein sequence: CASSFSPTHTGELFF.

This clonotype has a handful of counts. The chain employs TRBV25-1 and TRBJ2-1, with D perhaps given as TRBD1 or TRBD2 (5 bases each). The CDR3 covers 18 residues. V lost 4 bases and J lost 0, with 19 bases in between. The germline CDR1 and CDR2 sequences are MGHDK and SYGVNS. CDR3: CASSGTSGHPSSYNEQFF. The DNA for the CDR3 is TGTGCCAGCAGTGGGACGTCGGGGCACCCTAGCTCCTACAATGAGCAGTTCTTC.

This clonotype is a singleton in its sample. The genes are TRBV11-3 and TRBJ2-3, with D perhaps TRBD1 (6 bases). Germline-derived CDR1 and CDR2 are SGHNT and YENEEA. Trimming removed 6 bases from V and 6 bases from J, with 19 bases in between. The CDR3 runs to 15 residues. CDR3 DNA: TGTGCCAGCAGTCCCGGACAGAGTTACACGGATACGCAGTATTTT. This encodes CASSPGQSYTDTQYF.

This rearrangement joins TRBV4-3 to TRBJ2-1, with D tentatively TRBD2 (6 bases). CDR1 is LGHNA and CDR2 is YSLEER in the germline V gene. The CDR3 totals 15 residues. Deletions cut 3 bases from V and 8 bases from J, with 17 bases between. Written as DNA, the CDR3 is TGCGCCAGCAGCCAGGGGGGAGAGGCTTTCGATGAGCAGTTCTTC. Translation gives CASSQGGEAFDEQFF.

This CDR3 is CASSYPSVREGAWNNSPLHF. CDR3 sequence (DNA): TGTGCCAGCAGCTACCCCTCGGTTCGAGAGGGGGCATGGAATAATTCACCCCTCCACTTT. The chain combines TRBV11-1 with TRBJ1-6, with TRBD1 matching 7 bases. Germline V CDR1 and CDR2: SGHAT, FQDESV (reference sequence). The trim removed 4 bases at V and 5 bases at J, leaving 20 bases unmatched. The CDR3 has 20 amino acids.

DNA of the CDR3: TGCGCCAGCAGCCAAGGTCGGGGCCAAGAGACCCAGTACTTC. It specifies CASSQGRGQETQYF. The V call is TRBV4-1, the J call TRBJ2-1; possibly TRBD2 for D (5 bases). The DNA end lines up better with TRBJ2-5; the J call may be wrong. This CDR3 has 14 residues. CDR1 MGHRA and CDR2 YSYEKL come from the germline V gene.

The sample holds a few counts of this clonotype. The V call is TRBV6-5, the J call TRBJ2-1; 7 nucleotides align to TRBD1. Trimming removed 10 bases from V and 2 bases from J; junction bases left unmatched: 11. Germline lookup yields CDR1 MNHEY and CDR2 SVGAGI. The length of the CDR3 is 15 residues. In nucleotides, the CDR3 is TGTGCCACGACGGTTAGGACAGGCACCTACAATGAGCAGTTCTTC. Amino acids: CATTVRTGTYNEQFF.

The chain couples TRBV7-6 to TRBJ2-1, with 8 bases that match TRBD1. The germline CDR1 and CDR2 sequences are SGHVS and FNYEAQ. The J segment lost 10 bases and the V segment lost 1 base, leaving 12 bases of the junction unmatched. This CDR3 is 16 amino acids long. The CDR3 coding sequence is TGTGCCAGCAGCTTAGTTTCCGGACAGGGTCCCTACGAGCAGTTCTTC. It encodes CASSLVSGQGPYEQFF.

The rearrangement uses TRBV6-4 and TRBJ2-1; the D gene is possibly TRBD2 (6 bases). Germline V gives CDR1 MRHNA, CDR2 SNTAGT. V lost 0 bases, J lost 5 bases, and 11 bases lay in between. The CDR3 extends over 15 amino acids. The CDR3 region is CASSDSIAGNNEQFF. The CDR3 DNA reads as TGTGCCAGCAGTGACTCGATCGCGGGGAACAATGAGCAGTTCTTC.

This clonotype has a count of ten or more. J is TRBJ2-1 and V is TRBV7-8; unclear D gene. Gene TRBJ2-7 matches the end of the DNA better, so the J call may be wrong. This CDR3 spans 14 amino acids. Per the germline V gene, CDR1 is SGHVS and CDR2 is FQNEAQ. CDR3 DNA sequence: TGTGCCAGCAGCTCCCCGGAAGGGTTTCCCGAGCAGTACTTC. Translation gives CASSSPEGFPEQYF.

This clonotype is classed as medium-sized. The rearrangement links TRBV7-2 to TRBJ2-1; possible D gene TRBD2, 6 bases. The J call may not be correct, given that the DNA end is closer to TRBJ2-7. The V gene's germline CDR1 is SGHTA and CDR2 FQGNSA. The CDR3 has 15 amino acids. CDR3 protein: CASSLDGGAYNEQYF. CDR3 sequence (DNA): TGTGCCAGCAGCTTAGATGGCGGGGCCTACAATGAGCAGTACTTC.

This clonotype was seen a handful of times. The V and J genes are TRBV7-2 and TRBJ1-1; D gene uncertain. The CDR3 loop spans 15 amino acids. The V gene lost 7 bases and the J gene lost 0 bases, with 15 bases spanning the gap. The germline V gene has CDR1 SGHTA and CDR2 FQGNSA. CDR3 amino acids: CASTRGELMNTEAFF. CDR3 in DNA: TGTGCCAGCACCCGCGGGGAGCTTATGAACACTGAAGCTTTCTTT.

This clonotype was seen more than once but under ten times. The chain is built from TRBV12-3 or TRBV12-4 and TRBJ2-7, with TRBD1 identical over 9 bases. CDR3 size: 15 residues. Losses at the gene ends were 5 bases for V and 5 bases for J; bases not matched to a gene: 10. The CDR3 here is CASSATGTGYHEQYF. The CDR3 DNA reads as TGTGCCAGCAGTGCAACCGGGACAGGGTACCACGAGCAGTACTTC.

The chain is built from TRBV6-5 and TRBJ2-3; TRBD2 aligns across 15 bases. J lost 1 base, V lost 4 bases, and 9 bases had no gene match. The CDR3 is made up of 19 amino acids. CDR1 is MNHEY and CDR2 is SVGAGI in the germline V gene. The CDR3 DNA follows: TGTGCCAGCAGTTCCACCGGACTAGCGGGGGGGCGACGCACAGATACGCAGTATTTT. Amino acids: CASSSTGLAGGRRTDTQYF.

V usage is TRBV6-1 and J usage is TRBJ2-1, with 8 bases identical to TRBD2. The germline V gene has CDR1 MNHNS and CDR2 SASEGT. The J segment lost 9 bases and the V segment lost 6 bases, leaving 7 bases of the junction unmatched. This CDR3 has 13 amino acids. CDR3 region: CASRIGLAREQFF. In DNA form, the CDR3 reads TGTGCCAGCAGGATAGGACTAGCCCGTGAGCAGTTCTTC.

This clonotype turned up a few times. The gene calls are TRBV6-1 and TRBJ1-1, with a weak D call TRBD1 (5 bases). V was clipped by 6 bases and J by 1 base, with 9 bases between them. Germline V gives CDR1 MNHNS, CDR2 SASEGT. This CDR3 has 13 amino acids. The CDR3 DNA sequence: TGTGCCAGCAGGCGAGGGGAGAACACTGAAGCTTTCTTT. Its protein product is CASRRGENTEAFF.

This clonotype was seen a few times. V and J are TRBV11-1 and TRBJ2-5; 10 bases agree with TRBD2. The V gene end was trimmed by 2 bases and the J gene end by 9 bases; junction bases not matched to a gene: 6. CDR1 is SGHAT and CDR2 is FQDESV in the germline V gene (reference sequence). This CDR3 spans 14 amino acids. CDR3 DNA: TGTGCCAGCAGCTTAAATGGGCTAGCGGGAGCCCAGTACTTC. Translation: CASSLNGLAGAQYF.

There are a few counts of this clonotype. The chain has TRBV27 and TRBJ2-6; the D gene is possibly TRBD1 (5 bases). V lost 4 bases, J lost 0 bases, and 7 bases lay in between. The CDR3 has 15 residues. Looked up from germline, CDR1 is MNHEY and CDR2 is SMNVEV (reference sequence). The CDR3 sequence: CASSSRGSGANVLTF. DNA of the CDR3: TGTGCCAGCAGTTCAAGGGGCTCTGGGGCCAACGTCCTGACTTTC.

The chain recombines TRBV7-2 with TRBJ2-1; TRBD2 aligns across 8 bases. Germline V gene sequence: CDR1 SGHTA, CDR2 FQGNSA. The junction had 2 bases not matched to a gene; V was cut back by 1 base and J by 6 bases. This CDR3 contains 14 residues. CDR3 in amino acids: CASSLELAVNEQFF. The CDR3 bases are TGTGCCAGCAGCTTAGAACTAGCGGTCAATGAGCAGTTCTTC.

This clonotype was seen repeatedly, ten times or more. The rearrangement uses TRBV12-3 or TRBV12-4 and TRBJ2-7, with D possibly matching TRBD2 (6 bases). The length of the CDR3 is 15 residues. The ends were cut back, 5 bases at V and 0 bases at J, with 14 bases in the middle. This CDR3 reads CASSRDSGSSYEQYF. The CDR3 bases are TGTGCCAGCAGTCGGGACTCTGGGAGCTCCTACGAGCAGTACTTC.

This clonotype was counted a few times. The chain couples TRBV6-1 to TRBJ1-2, with TRBD1 identical over 7 bases. This CDR3 spans 13 amino acids. The germline V gene has CDR1 MNHNS and CDR2 SASEGT. V shed 5 bases and J 4 bases; nucleotides not matched to a gene: 4. CDR3 residues: CASSPQGSYGYTF. The CDR3 bases are TGTGCCAGCAGTCCACAGGGGAGCTATGGCTACACCTTC.

V usage is TRBV6-5 and J usage is TRBJ2-1; 7 positions match TRBD2. The V and J ends lost 5 bases and 9 bases, in that order; junction bases with no gene match: 13. This CDR3 contains 15 residues. Germline V lookup: CDR1 MNHEY, CDR2 SVGAGI. The CDR3 sequence: CASSVAAGEGIEQFF. The DNA of the CDR3 is TGTGCCAGCAGTGTTGCGGCGGGGGAAGGTATTGAGCAGTTCTTC.

The chain combines TRBV6-7 with TRBJ2-1; TRBD1 matches at 11 bases. The closer fit of TRBJ2-7 to the DNA end suggests the J call may be wrong. TRBV6-7 is noted as an ORF with a role that remains uncertain. This CDR3 is 15 amino acids long. CDR3 DNA: TGTGCCAGCATGACTCGGGACAGGGGGGGCAATGAGCAGTACTTC. Protein product: CASMTRDRGGNEQYF.

V is TRBV7-2 and J is TRBJ2-1, with a weak D call TRBD2 (5 bases). V was pared by 3 bases and J by 13 bases, with 16 bases between. The CDR3 length is 13 residues. CDR1 and CDR2 (germline): SGHTA, FQGNSA. The CDR3 DNA reads as TGTGCCAGCAGCTTTCAGGTGGGAGAGACCCAGTTCTTC. Protein: CASSFQVGETQFF.

In its sample, this clonotype was seen a few times. V and J are TRBV12-3 or TRBV12-4 and TRBJ2-1, with D hard to call. The J call may not be correct, given that the DNA end is closer to TRBJ2-5. The CDR3 runs 12 residues. Here the CDR3 reads CASSFGRETQYF. In DNA, the CDR3 is TGTGCCAGCAGTTTCGGCCGAGAGACCCAGTACTTC.

The chain joins TRBV7-2 to TRBJ2-4; 8 bases map to TRBD2. J gave up 7 bases and V 1 base, and 3 bases lay outside the gene matches. Germline CDR1 reads SGHTA; CDR2 reads FQGNSA. The CDR3 totals 14 residues. This CDR3 is CASSLGGGNNIQYF. Written as DNA, the CDR3 is TGTGCCAGCAGCTTAGGCGGGGGGAACAACATTCAGTACTTC.

The chain recombines TRBV6-5 with TRBJ2-7, with 13 bases aligning to TRBD2. This CDR3 contains 18 residues. Germline V lookup: CDR1 MNHEY, CDR2 SVGAGI. The V and J ends lost 8 bases and 0 bases, in that order; junction bases with no gene match: 13. CDR3 bases: TGTGCCAGCTCCTTAGGGACTAGCGGGAACCGCCCCTCCTACGAGCAGTACTTC. Amino acids: CASSLGTSGNRPSYEQYF.